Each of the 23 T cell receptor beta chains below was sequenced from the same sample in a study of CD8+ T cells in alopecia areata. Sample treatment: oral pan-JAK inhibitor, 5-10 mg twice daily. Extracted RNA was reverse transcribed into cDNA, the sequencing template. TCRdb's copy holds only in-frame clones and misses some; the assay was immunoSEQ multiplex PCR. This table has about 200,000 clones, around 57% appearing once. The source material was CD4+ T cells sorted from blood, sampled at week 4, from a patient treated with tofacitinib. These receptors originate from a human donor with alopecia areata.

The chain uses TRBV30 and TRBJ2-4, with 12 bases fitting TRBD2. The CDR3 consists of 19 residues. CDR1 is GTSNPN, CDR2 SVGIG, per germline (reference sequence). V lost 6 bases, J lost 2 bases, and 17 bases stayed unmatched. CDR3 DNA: TGTGCCTGTCTACCGGGACTAGCGGGCGGATTGAGGCCCAAAAACATTCAGTACTTC. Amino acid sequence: CACLPGLAGGLRPKNIQYF.

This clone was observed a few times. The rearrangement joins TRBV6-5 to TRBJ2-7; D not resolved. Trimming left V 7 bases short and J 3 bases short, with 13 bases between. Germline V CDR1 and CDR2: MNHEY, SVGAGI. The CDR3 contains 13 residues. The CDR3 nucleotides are TGTGCCAGCACTGATTCAGTCGGCTACGAGCAGTACTTC. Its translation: CASTDSVGYEQYF.

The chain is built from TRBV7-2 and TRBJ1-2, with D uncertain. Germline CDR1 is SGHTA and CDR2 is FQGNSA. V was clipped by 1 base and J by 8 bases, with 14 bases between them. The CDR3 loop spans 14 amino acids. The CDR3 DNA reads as TGTGCCAGCAGCTTAGGGAGCCAGATGGGAGGCTACACCTTC. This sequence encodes CASSLGSQMGGYTF.

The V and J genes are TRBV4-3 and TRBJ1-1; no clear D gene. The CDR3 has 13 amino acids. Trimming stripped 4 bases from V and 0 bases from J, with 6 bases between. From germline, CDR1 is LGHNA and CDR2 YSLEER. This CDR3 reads CASSPEMNTEAFF. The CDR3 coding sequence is TGCGCCAGCAGCCCTGAAATGAACACTGAAGCTTTCTTT.

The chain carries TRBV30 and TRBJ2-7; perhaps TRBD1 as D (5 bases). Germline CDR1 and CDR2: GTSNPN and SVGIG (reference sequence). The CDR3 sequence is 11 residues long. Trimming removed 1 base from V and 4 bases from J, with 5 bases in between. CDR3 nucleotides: TGTGCCTGGAGTGCAGGGTACGAGCAGTACTTC. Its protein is CAWSAGYEQYF.

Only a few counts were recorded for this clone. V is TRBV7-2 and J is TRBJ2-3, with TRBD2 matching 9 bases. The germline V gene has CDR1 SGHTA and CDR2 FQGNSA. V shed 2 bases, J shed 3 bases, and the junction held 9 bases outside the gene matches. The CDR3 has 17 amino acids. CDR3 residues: CASSLRKLAGITDTQYF. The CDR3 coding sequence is TGTGCCAGCAGCTTAAGGAAGCTAGCGGGGATTACAGATACGCAGTATTTT.

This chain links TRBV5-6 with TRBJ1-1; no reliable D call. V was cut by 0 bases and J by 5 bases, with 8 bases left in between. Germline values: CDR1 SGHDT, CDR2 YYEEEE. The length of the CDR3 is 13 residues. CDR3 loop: CASSLVDGTEAFF. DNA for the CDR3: TGTGCCAGCAGCTTGGTAGACGGAACTGAAGCTTTCTTT.

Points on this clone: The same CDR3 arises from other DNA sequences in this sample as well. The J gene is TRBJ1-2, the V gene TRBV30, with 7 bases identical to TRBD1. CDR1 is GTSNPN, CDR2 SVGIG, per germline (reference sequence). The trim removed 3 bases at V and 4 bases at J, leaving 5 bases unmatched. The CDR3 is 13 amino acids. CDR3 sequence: CAWSADRAYGYTF. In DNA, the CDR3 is TGTGCCTGGAGCGCCGACAGGGCCTATGGCTACACCTTC.

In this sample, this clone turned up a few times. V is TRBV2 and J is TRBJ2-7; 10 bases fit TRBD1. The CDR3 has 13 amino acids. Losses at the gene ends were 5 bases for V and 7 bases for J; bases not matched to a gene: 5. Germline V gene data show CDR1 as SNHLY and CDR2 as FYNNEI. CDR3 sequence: CASSFDRGLEQYF. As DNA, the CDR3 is TGTGCCAGCAGTTTCGACAGGGGGCTTGAGCAGTACTTC.

CDR3 protein: CASTVALGDQPQHF. The DNA of the CDR3 is TGTGCCAGCACCGTGGCCCTAGGGGATCAGCCCCAGCATTTT. The rearrangement joins TRBV2 to TRBJ1-5; TRBD1 might be the D (5 bases). Trimming took off 7 bases at V and 5 bases at J, with 15 bases between the two ends. Germline CDR1 SNHLY, CDR2 FYNNEI. The CDR3 is made up of 14 amino acids.

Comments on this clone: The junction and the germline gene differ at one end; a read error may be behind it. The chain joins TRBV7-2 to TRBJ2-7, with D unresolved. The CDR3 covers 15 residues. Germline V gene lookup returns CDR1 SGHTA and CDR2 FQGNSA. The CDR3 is CASSQEPGFSYEQYF. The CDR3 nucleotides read TGCGCCAGCAGCCAAGAACCAGGATTTTCCTACGAGCAGTACTTC.

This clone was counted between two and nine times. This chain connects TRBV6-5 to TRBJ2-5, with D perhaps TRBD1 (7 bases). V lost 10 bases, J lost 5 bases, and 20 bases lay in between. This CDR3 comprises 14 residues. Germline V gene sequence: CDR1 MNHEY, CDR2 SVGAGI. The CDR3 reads CAISGGAGGETQYF. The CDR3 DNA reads TGTGCCATCAGCGGCGGTGCAGGGGGGGAGACCCAGTACTTC.

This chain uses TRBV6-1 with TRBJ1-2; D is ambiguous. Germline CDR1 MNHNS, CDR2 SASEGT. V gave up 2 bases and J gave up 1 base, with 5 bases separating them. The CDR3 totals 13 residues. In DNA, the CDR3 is TGTGCCAGCAGTGAACAGGATAACTATGGCTACACCTTC. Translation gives CASSEQDNYGYTF.

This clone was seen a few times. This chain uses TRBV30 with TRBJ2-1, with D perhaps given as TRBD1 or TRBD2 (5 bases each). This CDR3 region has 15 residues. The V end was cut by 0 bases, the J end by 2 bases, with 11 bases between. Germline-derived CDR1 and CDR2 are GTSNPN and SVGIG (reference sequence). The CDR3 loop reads CAWSVWGSAYNEQFF. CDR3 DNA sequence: TGTGCCTGGAGTGTATGGGGGTCCGCCTACAATGAGCAGTTCTTC.

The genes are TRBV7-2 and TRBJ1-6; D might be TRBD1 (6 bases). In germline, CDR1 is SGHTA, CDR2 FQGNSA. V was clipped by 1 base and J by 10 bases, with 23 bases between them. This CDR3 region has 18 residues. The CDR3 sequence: CASSLVPPRGGGGSPLHF. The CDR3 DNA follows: TGTGCCAGCAGCTTAGTTCCCCCTCGAGGGGGGGGAGGCTCACCCCTCCACTTT.

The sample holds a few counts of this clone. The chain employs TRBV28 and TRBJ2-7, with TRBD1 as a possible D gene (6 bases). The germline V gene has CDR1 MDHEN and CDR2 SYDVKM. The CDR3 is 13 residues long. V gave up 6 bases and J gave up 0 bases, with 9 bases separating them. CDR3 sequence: CASSTTGSYEQYF. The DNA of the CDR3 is TGTGCCAGCAGCACGACAGGCTCCTACGAGCAGTACTTC.

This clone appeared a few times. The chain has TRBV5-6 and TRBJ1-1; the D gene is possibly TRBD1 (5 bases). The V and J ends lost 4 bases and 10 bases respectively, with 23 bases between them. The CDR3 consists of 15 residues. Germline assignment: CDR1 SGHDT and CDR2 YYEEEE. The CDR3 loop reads CASSARRDLRRGAFF. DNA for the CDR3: TGTGCCAGCAGCGCCCGCCGGGACCTACGAAGGGGAGCTTTCTTT.

CDR3 coding DNA: TGTGCCTGGAGGGAGGTTACCACGACCACTGAAGCTTTCTTT. Its protein is CAWREVTTTTEAFF. This chain links TRBV30 with TRBJ1-1; D is uncertain. Trimming removed 3 bases at V and 4 bases at J, with 15 bases between. The length of the CDR3 is 14 residues. Looked up from germline, CDR1 is GTSNPN and CDR2 is SVGIG (reference sequence).

CDR3 nucleotides: TGTGCCAGCAGCTACAGGGTGCAAGAGACCCAGTACTTC. Residues: CASSYRVQETQYF. This chain links TRBV11-2 with TRBJ2-5; D is possibly TRBD1 (6 bases). There are 13 residues in the CDR3. Germline CDR1 SGHAT, CDR2 FQNNGV. V was clipped by 4 bases and J by 2 bases, with 8 bases between them.

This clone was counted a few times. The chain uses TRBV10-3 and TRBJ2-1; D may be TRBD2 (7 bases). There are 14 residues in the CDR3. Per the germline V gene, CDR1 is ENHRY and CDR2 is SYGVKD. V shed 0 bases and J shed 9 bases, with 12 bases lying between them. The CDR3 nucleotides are TGTGCCATCAGTGAGTCGGGGGGGCCGAGTGAGCAGTTCTTC. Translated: CAISESGGPSEQFF.

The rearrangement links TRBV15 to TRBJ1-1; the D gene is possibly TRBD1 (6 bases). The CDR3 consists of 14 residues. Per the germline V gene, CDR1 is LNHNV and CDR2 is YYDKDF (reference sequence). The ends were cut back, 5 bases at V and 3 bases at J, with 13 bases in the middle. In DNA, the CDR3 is TGTGCCACCAGCGGCAGGGGCTCGCACACTGAAGCTTTCTTT. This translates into CATSGRGSHTEAFF.

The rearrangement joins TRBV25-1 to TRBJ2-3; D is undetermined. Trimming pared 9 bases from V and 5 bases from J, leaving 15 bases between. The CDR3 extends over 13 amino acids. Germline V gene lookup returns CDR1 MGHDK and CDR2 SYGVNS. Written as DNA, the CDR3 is TGTGCCAGTAAGGGAACGTGGGGAGATACGCAGTATTTT. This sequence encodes CASKGTWGDTQYF.

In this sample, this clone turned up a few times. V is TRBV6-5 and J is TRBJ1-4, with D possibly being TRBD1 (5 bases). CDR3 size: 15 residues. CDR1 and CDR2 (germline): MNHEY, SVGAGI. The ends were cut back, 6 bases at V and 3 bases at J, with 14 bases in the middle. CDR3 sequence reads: CASRPEGSANEKLFF. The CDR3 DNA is TGTGCCAGCAGGCCTGAGGGGTCGGCTAATGAAAAACTGTTTTTT.